This TCR beta chain was found in a study of blood T cell repertoires in COVID-19 (dated by TCRdb to about 2020). Regarding the complete study: Samples from collaborators originated in the United States, Italy and Spain and spanned both the acute and convalescent phases of COVID-19. The material from the prospective study consisted of cDNA or gDNA derived from T cells, B-cell-depleted T cells, or PBMCs. Subjects who had been exposed to COVID-19, were actively infected with it, or had recovered from it provided the deeply sampled blood TCRbeta repertoires that made up the dataset. The repertoires were released in a freely available public database meant as a resource for research on the immune response to SARS-CoV-2. Samples came from the ongoing ImmuneRACE study (first 160 participants) plus 1,254 subjects from 6 global collaborators. Nearly every sample came with metadata listing a de-identified subject ID, COVID-19 status, age in years and sex. Where available, HLA class I and class II types were obtained from metadata supplied by the sample provider rather than from assay-based typing. General study outcomes and caveats: How much clinical and demographic metadata was included differed by source and by participant, and the metadata was provided uncurated.

One collaborating source in Seattle enrolled patients while the patients were actively infected and followed the patients over time throughout the course of disease. Whole blood was collected in K2EDTA tubes by collaborating institutions according to the institutions' own protocols. For TCRbeta analysis, collaborator samples were shipped as frozen whole blood, as isolated PBMCs, or as DNA extracted from either sample type. V gives up 3 bases and J gives up 7 bases, and the segment between their germline ends measures 12 bases. The germline V gene specifies MDHEN as CDR1 and SYDVKM as CDR2. Including cysteine and phenylalanine, the CDR3 has 13 amino acids. Only CDR3 DNA remains: 39 bases, in frame from the first base. A word on this clone: Its recognized antigen is unknown. No clone much larger than this one lies a single base away; base qualities are absent.

The immunoSEQ Assay, a bias-controlled multiplex PCR, was used to amplify TCRbeta CDR3 regions from genomic DNA. The authors' analysis ran thus. Within the assay, amplification of reference gene primers was used to estimate how many nucleated cells each sample contained. To quantify the absolute abundance of each unique TCRbeta CDR3 rearrangement, sequence reads were collapsed and filtered. For each sample, productive Simpson clonality was calculated as the square root of Simpson's diversity index over productive rearrangements. TCRdb's version of the immuneACCESS table is confined to in-frame rearrangements and falls short of the full clone set. An unresolved V gene accounts for under half of the shortfall where checked; the remainder is of unknown origin. V, J and clone size are those of that table, while D and trimming were read from the DNA. The sample table contains some 64,000 clones; only one count was recorded for over 65% of them. The ten largest account for 14% of the sample.

Sequencing was carried out using peripheral blood. The rearrangement combines TRBV28 with TRBJ1-1; the D gene is not confidently resolved. The clonotype originates from a man between 60 and 70 years old with COVID-19, enrolled during active disease. The CDR3 reads as follows: CASSFSAPIEAFF. The DNA is TGTGCCAGCAGTTTCAGTGCACCAATTGAAGCTTTCTTT. When the CDR3 is completed using the reference TRBV28 and TRBJ1-1 genes on either side, the full variable domain is DVKVTQSSRYLVKRTGEKVFLECVQDMDHENMFWYRQDPGLGLRLIYFSYDVKMKEKGDIPEGYSVSREKKERFSLILESASTNQTSMYLCASSFSAPIEAFFGQGTRLTVV.